The sequence of this TCR beta chain was determined in a study of T cells after yellow fever vaccination. Study-wide results and caveats: By day 5 rather than day 15, the secondary response had peaked, though it was weaker.

TCRdb recomputed calls from the 5' RACE reads with MiXCR, one row per CDR3 protein. The table records more than 450,000 distinct CDR3 sequences, roughly 22% of them present only once. Notes on this clonotype: Its antigen is not known.

Trimming removed 2 bases from V and 1 base from J; junction bases left unmatched: 12. The CDR3 is 19 amino acids. This receptor was obtained from a man younger than 30 who received the YFV17D yellow fever vaccine. Sequenced material: PBMCs, taken approximately 22 days after the first yellow fever vaccination. The genes are TRBV23-1 and TRBJ2-4; TRBD1 matches at 9 bases. TRBV23-1 counts as an open reading frame of uncertain function. DNA for the CDR3: TGCGCCAGCAGTCAAACTGGGACAGGGTATTTAAGCGCCAAAAACATTCAGTACTTC. It is translated as CASSQTGTGYLSAKNIQYF.